These 8 T cell receptor beta chains came from one sample sequenced in a study of T cell responses to AZD1222 COVID-19 vaccine. Clones were read by immunoSEQ multiplex PCR, and TCRdb kept only the in-frame ones, dropping some. This table has about 42,000 clones, roughly 84% appearing once. Sequenced here: peripheral blood, sampled 28 days after the second AZD1222 dose. The origin of the receptors is an adult who received the AZD1222 COVID-19 vaccine.

V gene TRBV27 combines with J gene TRBJ2-3, with D perhaps TRBD1 (6 bases). CDR1 is MNHEY and CDR2 is SMNVEV in the germline V gene (reference sequence). This CDR3 is built from 14 residues. The ends were cut back, 4 bases at V and 7 bases at J, with 15 bases in the middle. In DNA, the CDR3 is TGTGCCAGCAGTTCAAACCCACAGGGATATACGCAGTATTTT. Translating gives CASSSNPQGYTQYF.

The gene calls are TRBV28 and TRBJ1-2; D ambiguous. Germline V gene sequence: CDR1 MDHEN, CDR2 SYDVKM. The CDR3 spans 14 residues. Trimming took 5 bases from V and 4 from J, leaving 14 bases between them. The chain's CDR3 is CASSISPGIYGYTF. As DNA, the CDR3 is TGTGCCAGCAGTATTTCCCCGGGGATCTATGGCTACACCTTC.

This chain connects TRBV30 to TRBJ1-5; D might be TRBD1 (5 bases). This CDR3 is built from 13 residues. The germline V and J ends were trimmed by 1 base and 15 bases, with 19 bases remaining between them. Germline assignment: CDR1 GTSNPN and CDR2 SVGIG (reference sequence). The CDR3 bases are TGTGCCTGGAGTGAAAACCTAACGGGACTCCGGCATTTT. This gives the protein CAWSENLTGLRHF.

The J gene is TRBJ1-2, the V gene TRBV15; D remains unclear. CDR3 length: 15 residues. The V end lost 0 bases, the J end lost 2 bases, and 10 bases lay between the germline ends. Per the germline V gene, CDR1 is LNHNV and CDR2 is YYDKDF (reference sequence). As DNA, the CDR3 is TGTGCCACCAGCAGAGATATGACCCAAAACTATGGCTACACCTTC. Translation gives CATSRDMTQNYGYTF.

This clone was seen only once. The chain is built from TRBV19 and TRBJ1-2; 7 bases agree with TRBD1. V lost 4 bases to trimming and J lost 0 bases; unmatched junction nucleotides: 2. The CDR3 is made up of 14 amino acids. The germline gives CDR1 LNHDA, CDR2 SQIVND (reference sequence). The CDR3 loop reads CASSRQGANYGYTF. The CDR3 DNA reads as TGTGCCAGTAGTAGACAGGGCGCTAACTATGGCTACACCTTC.

The genes are TRBV3-1 (or the pseudogene TRBV3-2) and TRBJ1-1, with TRBD1 matching over 7 bases. Germline V gives CDR1 LGHDT, CDR2 YNNKEL (reference sequence). V lost 4 bases to trimming and J lost 1 base; unmatched junction nucleotides: 6. This CDR3 spans 15 amino acids. The CDR3 reads CASSLLGQENTEAFF. The CDR3 nucleotides are TGTGCCAGCAGCCTCCTAGGACAGGAGAACACTGAAGCTTTCTTT.

The V call is TRBV5-1, the J call TRBJ2-7, with D possibly matching TRBD1 (5 bases). Germline-derived CDR1 and CDR2 are SGHRS and YFSETQ. The germline V and J ends were trimmed by 2 bases and 0 bases, with 12 bases remaining between them. CDR3 size: 15 residues. For the CDR3, the DNA is TGCGCCAGCAGCTTCAGGGCCTCTACCTCCTACGAGCAGTACTTC. Residues: CASSFRASTSYEQYF.

The rearrangement joins TRBV25-1 to TRBJ1-2, with unresolved D. This CDR3 region has 13 residues. V was shortened by 1 base and J by 6 bases, with 9 bases between the two germline ends. The germline V gene has CDR1 MGHDK and CDR2 SYGVNS. CDR3 coding DNA: TGTGCCAGCAGTGAATTTGGGCGGGATGGCTACACCTTC. It is translated as CASSEFGRDGYTF.